What follows are 3 T cell receptor beta chains derived from one specimen sequenced in a study of shared clonotypes between healthy human individuals. Profiled with immunoSEQ multiplex PCR; TCRdb holds only in-frame clones, not every one. This table holds some 1.4 million clones, over 95% found once. Sample: naive CD4+ T cells sorted from blood. This sample's subset: CD45RA+ positively selected. The source is a man aged 25-40 years in good health.

The J gene is TRBJ1-3, the V gene TRBV9, with D possibly being TRBD1 (6 bases). The CDR3 has 15 residues. V was clipped by 8 bases and J by 0 bases, with 15 bases between them. Germline V gene data show CDR1 as SGDLS and CDR2 as YYNGEE. The CDR3 nucleotides are TGTGCCAGAAAGGACAGTTCAAACTCTGGAAACACCATATATTTT. Translated, it gives CARKDSSNSGNTIYF.

The V and J genes are TRBV6-6 and TRBJ2-3, with 11 bases aligning to TRBD2. The V segment lost 2 bases and the J segment 3 bases; nucleotides outside the gene matches: 4. From germline, CDR1 is MNHNY and CDR2 SVGAGI (reference sequence). The CDR3 consists of 16 residues. This CDR3 reads CASSYLAGGGTDTQYF. The CDR3 coding sequence is TGTGCCAGCAGTTACCTAGCGGGAGGTGGTACAGATACGCAGTATTTT.

The chain is built from TRBV4-3 and TRBJ1-1; D is unresolved. This CDR3 is 14 amino acids long. CDR1 and CDR2 (germline): LGHNA, YSLEER. Between the trimmed V and J ends, which lost 2 bases and 1 base, there was a span of 8 bases. CDR3 protein: CASSQSLTNTEAFF. The CDR3 bases are TGCGCCAGCAGCCAATCTTTAACGAACACTGAAGCTTTCTTT.